These T cell receptor beta chains were read from a single sample in a study of cytomegalovirus exposure and HLA in healthy donors. The assay was immunoSEQ multiplex PCR, and TCRdb's table has in-frame clones only and misses some. The data contain over 100,000 clones, around 89% of them singletons. The sequenced material came from PBMCs. All receptors come from a woman aged 18-29 years in good health and CMV-seropositive. Both conserved end residues are part of each CDR3. A D gene is named only where the DNA matches it firmly. For some rows the clone size is stated as once, few or many, or as a class when expanded; others skip it.

>TRBJ1-2|-|TRBD1|13|TRBV28
TGTGCCAGCCACCGCCAGGGGGCGAGTGGCTACACCTTC
CASHRQGASGYTF
>TRBJ2-7|-|-|14|TRBV10-3
TGTGCCATCAGTGAGTTAGGGGCTTCCTACGAGCAGTACTTC
CAISELGASYEQYF
>TRBJ1-2|-|-|16|TRBV19
TGTGCCAGTAGTATTGGCGGGACTTCCTTTATAGGTGGCTACACCTTC
CASSIGGTSFIGGYTF
>TRBJ2-1|-|-|16|TRBV5-1
TGCGCCAGCAGCCCCGCGGTAGGGGGAAACTACAATGAGCAGTTCTTC
CASSPAVGGNYNEQFF
>TRBJ2-3|-|TRBD1|16|TRBV5-5
TGTGCCAGCAGCTTGGGGCAGGGGGCGGGCACAGATACGCAGTATTTT
CASSLGQGAGTDTQYF
>TRBJ2-3|-|TRBD2|15|TRBV11-2
TGTGCCAGCAGCTTAGCGGGAGGGCCCACAGATACGCAGTATTTT
CASSLAGGPTDTQYF
>TRBJ2-1|few|-|14|TRBV15
TGTGCCACCAGCAGAGTTCTAGAATACAATGAGCAGTTCTTC
CATSRVLEYNEQFF
>TRBJ2-3|once|TRBD2|17|TRBV5-1
TGCGCCAGCAGCCCACTAGGACTAGCGGAACTCACAGATACGCAGTATTTT
CASSPLGLAELTDTQYF
>TRBJ1-1|once|-|15|TRBV5-1
TGCGCCAGCAGCTTGATCAGGGTTGGGTACACTGAAGCTTTCTTT
CASSLIRVGYTEAFF
>TRBJ2-7|-|TRBD2|15|TRBV28
TGTGCCAGCAGGTCTAGCGGGACCCTGGCCTACGAGCAGTACTTC
CASRSSGTLAYEQYF
>TRBJ2-1|-|-|18|TRBV19
TGTGCCAGTAGTTCGATAATGGAGGGACTCCGAACTTACAATGAGCAGTTCTTC
CASSSIMEGLRTYNEQFF
>TRBJ1-1|-|-|13|TRBV2
TGTGCCAGCAAGACATTCGGGGGAACTGAAGCTTTCTTT
CASKTFGGTEAFF
>TRBJ2-7|-|-|14|TRBV30
TGTGCCTGGAGTGTGTGGCAGGGCTCCTACGAGCAGTACTTC
CAWSVWQGSYEQYF
>TRBJ2-3|-|-|15|TRBV7-2
TGTGCCAGCAGTCCGGCGGCAGTCTCTTCAGATACGCAGTATTTT
CASSPAAVSSDTQYF
>TRBJ1-2|-|-|12|TRBV30
TGTGCCTGGAGTGTACGGGGCTATGGCTACACCTTC
CAWSVRGYGYTF
>TRBJ2-7|few|TRBD1|16|TRBV7-2
TGTGCCAGCAGCTCGAGGCTACAGGGGGCTGGGTACGAGCAGTACTTC
CASSSRLQGAGYEQYF
>TRBJ2-7|-|-|14|TRBV5-6
TGTGCCAGCAGCAAACTGACAGGCAGTTACGAGCAGTACTTC
CASSKLTGSYEQYF
>TRBJ2-2|-|TRBD2|15|TRBV6-6
TGTGCCAGCAGCGAGCGGGGGGCTCGCACCGGGGAGCTGTTTTTT
CASSERGARTGELFF
>TRBJ2-3|-|-|15|TRBV4-3
TGCGCCAGCAGCCACGACAGGTTCGTTGCAGATACGCAGTATTTT
CASSHDRFVADTQYF
>TRBJ1-5|-|-|13|TRBV5-8
TGTGCCAGCAGCTTTTTTAGCGGTCAGCCCCAGCATTTT
CASSFFSGQPQHF
>TRBJ2-7|once|-|14|TRBV19
TGTGCCAGTAGTATAGCCAGATCGTCCTACGAGCAGTACTTC
CASSIARSSYEQYF
>TRBJ1-1|-|-|14|TRBV7-2
TGTGCCAGCAGCCGAAGACAGATGAACACTGAAGCTTTCTTT
CASSRRQMNTEAFF
>TRBJ1-2|few|-|13|TRBV2
TGTGCCAGCTCCCCAAAAACGGACTATGGCTACACCTTC
CASSPKTDYGYTF
>TRBJ2-6|-|-|15|TRBV19
TGTGCCAGTAGTATAGACGGCTCTGGGGCCAACGTCCTGACTTTC
CASSIDGSGANVLTF
>TRBJ2-3|-|TRBD1|17|TRBV7-8
TGTGCCAGCAGCTTGGAGACAGGGATTGATCGCGAAGATACGCAGTATTTT
CASSLETGIDREDTQYF
>TRBJ2-7|-|TRBD2|19|TRBV14
TGTGCCAGCAGCCCGTGGGCGACTAGCGGGGGGTACAGCTCCTACGAGCAGTACTTC
CASSPWATSGGYSSYEQYF
>TRBJ1-2|-|-|13|TRBV5-4
TGTGCCAGCTCTGGGGCAGTTAACTATGGCTACACCTTC
CASSGAVNYGYTF
>TRBJ2-7|-|TRBD2|13|TRBV7-3
TGTGCCAGCAGCGACGGGGGGGTCAACGAGCAGTACTTC
CASSDGGVNEQYF
>TRBJ2-7|-|-|12|TRBV30
TGTGCCTGGGGCCGTCATCCCTACGAGCAGTACTTC
CAWGRHPYEQYF
>TRBJ2-4|-|-|14|TRBV6-5
TGTGCCAGCAGCTTAACAGGGTGGGGGAACATTCAGTACTTC
CASSLTGWGNIQYF
>TRBJ1-1|-|-|15|TRBV6-5
TGTGCCAGCAGTTACTCGGGCAGTCATGGCACTGAAGCTTTCTTT
CASSYSGSHGTEAFF
>TRBJ2-1|-|-|14|TRBV5-6
TGTGCCAGCAGCCCGACCGTGGGCGTCCGGGAGCAGTTCTTC
CASSPTVGVREQFF
>TRBJ1-2|-|-|14|TRBV18
TGTGCCAGCTCACCACGGGCAGGGGACTATGGCTACACCTTC
CASSPRAGDYGYTF
>TRBJ1-1|-|TRBD1|12|TRBV5-4
TGTGCCAGCAGCGACGGGACAGGGAGAACTTTCTTT
CASSDGTGRTFF
>TRBJ2-6|-|-|15|TRBV5-1
TGCGCCAGCAGCTTGGCAGGGGCTGGGGCCAACGTCCTGACTTTC
CASSLAGAGANVLTF
>TRBJ2-1|-|-|15|TRBV7-2
TGTGCCAGCAGCTTAGTTATTAGCGGAAACAATGAGCAGTTCTTC
CASSLVISGNNEQFF
>TRBJ2-7|-|TRBD1|13|TRBV7-2
TGTGCCAGCAGCCGTAGGACAGGGGACGAGCAGTACTTC
CASSRRTGDEQYF
>TRBJ1-5|-|-|12|TRBV7-9
TGTGCCAGCAGCTTAGACAGCCAGCCCCAGCATTTT
CASSLDSQPQHF
>TRBJ1-4|-|TRBD1|15|TRBV27
TGTGCCAGCAGTCCTCGAACAGGGGTGAATGAAAAACTGTTTTTT
CASSPRTGVNEKLFF